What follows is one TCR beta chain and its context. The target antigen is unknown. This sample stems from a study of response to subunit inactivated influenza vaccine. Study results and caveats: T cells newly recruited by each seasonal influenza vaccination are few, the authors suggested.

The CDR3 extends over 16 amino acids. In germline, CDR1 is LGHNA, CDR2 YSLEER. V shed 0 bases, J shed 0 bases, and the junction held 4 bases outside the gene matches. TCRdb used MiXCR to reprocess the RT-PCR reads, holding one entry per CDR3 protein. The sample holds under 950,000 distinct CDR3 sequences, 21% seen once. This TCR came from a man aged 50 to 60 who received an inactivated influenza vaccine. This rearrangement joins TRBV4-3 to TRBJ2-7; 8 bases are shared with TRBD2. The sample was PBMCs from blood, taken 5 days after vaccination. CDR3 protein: CASSQDYSGISYEQYF. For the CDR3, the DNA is TGCGCCAGCAGCCAAGACTATAGCGGGATCTCCTACGAGCAGTACTTC.